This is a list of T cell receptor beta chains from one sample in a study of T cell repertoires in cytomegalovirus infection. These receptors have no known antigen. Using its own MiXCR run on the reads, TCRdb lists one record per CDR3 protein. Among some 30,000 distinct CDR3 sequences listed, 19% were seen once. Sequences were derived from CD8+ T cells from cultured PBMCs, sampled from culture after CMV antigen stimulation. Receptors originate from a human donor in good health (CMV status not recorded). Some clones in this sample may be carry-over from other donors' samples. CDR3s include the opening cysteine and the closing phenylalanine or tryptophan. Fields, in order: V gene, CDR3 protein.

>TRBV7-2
CASSFNREDTEAFF
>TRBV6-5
CASRMTGDSEAFF
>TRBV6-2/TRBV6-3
CASHKGPGTMRYNEQFF
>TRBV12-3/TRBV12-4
CASSLAQGISSYNEQFF
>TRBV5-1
CASSPATGAYEQYF
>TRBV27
CASSLRGQEKGYGYTF
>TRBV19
CASSIDRGLGLYEQFF
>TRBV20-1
CSVPTANTEAFF
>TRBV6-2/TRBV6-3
CASSYSITGRGIQYF
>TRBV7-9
CASSPTSEKNIQYF
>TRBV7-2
CASSLIAGVDNEQFF
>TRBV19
CASSTGGGSTDTQYF
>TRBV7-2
CASSLVAGGYNEQFF
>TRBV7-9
CASSFYSNQPQHF
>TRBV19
CASRVSGSHTEAFF
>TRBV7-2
CASSLVSPDYEQYF
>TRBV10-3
CAIRGTGGNAIMNTEAFF
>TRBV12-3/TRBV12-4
CASSLTGGVTDTQYF
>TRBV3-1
CASSQGDRVSNEQFF
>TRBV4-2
CASSQEGTYEQFF
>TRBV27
CASSYRDRGLNEQFF
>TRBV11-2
CASSPYGGAGTGELFF
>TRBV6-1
CASTRTVTNYNEQFF
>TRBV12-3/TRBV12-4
CASSLTYQETQYF
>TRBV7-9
CASSLTWEAFF
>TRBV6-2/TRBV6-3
CASSYSPRGVYEQYF
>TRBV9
CASSVGSGGLAELFF
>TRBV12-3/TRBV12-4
CASSFQDPFNNSPLHF
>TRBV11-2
CASSLGQGWSTEAFF
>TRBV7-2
CAIRWEETQYF
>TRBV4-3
CASSQDPIGYEQYF
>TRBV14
CASSLGGEFQYF
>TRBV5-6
CASSTTGTATYEQYF
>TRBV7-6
CASLPRPRPGPPYEQYF
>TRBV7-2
CASSFSGTEAFF
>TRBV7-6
CASSSQLSAYEQYF
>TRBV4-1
CASSQEGKGLQETQYF
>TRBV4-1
CASSPFGQGKNTEAFF
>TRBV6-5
CASGLAGVNEQFF
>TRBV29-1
CSVEGRRTDTQYF
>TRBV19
CATAAPYNEQFF
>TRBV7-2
CASSFEGTENSPLHF
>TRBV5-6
CASSTDTGGYGYTF
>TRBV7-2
CASSLLPSGVSYNEQFF
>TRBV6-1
CASSEDPWNQPQHF
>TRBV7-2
CASSAGSWNTEAFF
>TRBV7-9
CASSRIQGGTEAFF
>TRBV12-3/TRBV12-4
CASFPSPDRQETQYF
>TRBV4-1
CASSPTAGTYEQYF
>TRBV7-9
CASSGLKDSPVYEQYF
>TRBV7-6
CASSFRTGEYTDTQYF
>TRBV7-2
CASSYREGPYEQYF
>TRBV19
CASSLAGEYEQYF
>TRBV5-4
CASSRDREGGQETQYF
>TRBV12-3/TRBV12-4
CASSPGSSNQPQHF
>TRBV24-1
CATKGPHDYGYTF
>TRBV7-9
CASSELGFAYGYTF
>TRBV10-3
CAISEYETGDEQYF
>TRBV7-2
CASSSPGKSPRQYF
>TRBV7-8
CASSLALGRETQYF